The clone carrying this T cell receptor (beta chain) has more than one count but fewer than ten. CDR3 length: 14 residues. Deletions cut 0 bases from V and 6 bases from J, with 9 bases between. Per the germline V gene, CDR1 is SGHRS and CDR2 is YFSETQ. Sequencing was performed with immunoSEQ multiplex PCR; in TCRdb, only in-frame clones are kept and a portion is missing. The top ten clones hold under 2% of a sample with roughly 680,000 clones, approximately 72% of them seen once. Division of CD4+ cells produced a CD45RA+ naive subset and a CD45RA-negative memory subset. This entry is derived from a study of shared clonotypes between healthy human individuals.

The sequenced material came from memory CD4+ T cells sorted from blood. The subset here: CD45RA-negative fraction. The clonotype was recovered from a young woman in good health. The genes are TRBV5-1 and TRBJ2-2; D is unresolved. As DNA, the CDR3 is TGCGCCAGCAGCTTGGGAAATCTCCCCGGGGAGCTGTTTTTT. Its translation: CASSLGNLPGELFF.